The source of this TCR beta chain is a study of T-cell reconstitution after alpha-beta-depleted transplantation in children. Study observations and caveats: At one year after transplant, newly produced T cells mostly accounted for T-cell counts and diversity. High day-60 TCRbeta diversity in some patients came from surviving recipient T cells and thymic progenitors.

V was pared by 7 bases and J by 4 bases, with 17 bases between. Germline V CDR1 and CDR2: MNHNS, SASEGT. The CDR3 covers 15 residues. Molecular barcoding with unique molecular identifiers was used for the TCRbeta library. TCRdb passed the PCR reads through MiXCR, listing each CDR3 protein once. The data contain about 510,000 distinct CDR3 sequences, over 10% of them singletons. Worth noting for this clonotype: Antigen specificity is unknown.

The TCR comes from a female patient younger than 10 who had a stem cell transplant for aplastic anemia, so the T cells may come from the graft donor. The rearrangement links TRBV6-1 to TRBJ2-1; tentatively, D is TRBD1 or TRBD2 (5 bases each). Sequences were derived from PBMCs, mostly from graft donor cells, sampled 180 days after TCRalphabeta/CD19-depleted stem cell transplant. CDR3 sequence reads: CASIHGIGDYNEQFF. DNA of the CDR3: TGTGCCAGCATCCACGGGATAGGGGATTACAATGAGCAGTTCTTC.